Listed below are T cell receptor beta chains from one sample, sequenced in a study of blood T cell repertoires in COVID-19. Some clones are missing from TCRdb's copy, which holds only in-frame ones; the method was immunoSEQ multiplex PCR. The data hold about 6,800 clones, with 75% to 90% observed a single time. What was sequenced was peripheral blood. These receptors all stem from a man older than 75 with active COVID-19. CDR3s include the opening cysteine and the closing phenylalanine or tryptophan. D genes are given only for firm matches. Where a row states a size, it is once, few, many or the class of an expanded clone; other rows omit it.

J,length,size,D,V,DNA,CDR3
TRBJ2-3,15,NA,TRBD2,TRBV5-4,TGTGCCAGCAGCTCAAGGACTAGAAGCACAGATACGCAGTATTTT,CASSSRTRSTDTQYF
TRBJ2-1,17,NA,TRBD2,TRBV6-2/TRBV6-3,TGTGCCAGCAGTTACTTGAGGACTAGCGGAATATACAATGAGCAGTTCTTC,CASSYLRTSGIYNEQFF
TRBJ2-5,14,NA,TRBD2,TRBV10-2,TGCGCCAGCAGTGAGGTCCGGGGGGAAGAGACCCAGTACTTC,CASSEVRGEETQYF
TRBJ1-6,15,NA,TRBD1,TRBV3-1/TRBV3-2,TGTGCCAGCAGCCCTCCGGGACAGGGTAATTCACCCCTCCACTTT,CASSPPGQGNSPLHF
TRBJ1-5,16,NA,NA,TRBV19,TGTGCCAGTAAGTATGAGGCCCTCGCGGGCAATCAGCCCCAGCATTTT,CASKYEALAGNQPQHF
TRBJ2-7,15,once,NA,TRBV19,TGTGCCAGTACAAACGGGGGATTTCCCCCCTACGAGCAGTACTTC,CASTNGGFPPYEQYF
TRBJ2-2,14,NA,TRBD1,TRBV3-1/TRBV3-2,TGTGCCAGCAGCTTACAGGGGGCCGGCGGGGAGCTGTTTTTT,CASSLQGAGGELFF
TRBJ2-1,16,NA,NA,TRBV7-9,TGTGCCAGCAGCTTTAAGGGAAGGGAGCTGGGCAATGAGCAGTTCTTC,CASSFKGRELGNEQFF
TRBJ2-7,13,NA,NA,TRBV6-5,TGTGCCAGCAGTTACTCTATCAATGACGGGAAGTACTTC,CASSYSINDGKYF
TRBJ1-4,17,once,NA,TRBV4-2,TGTGCCAGCAGCCAAGGGAATACAGGGAGTTACCATGAAAAACTGTTTTTT,CASSQGNTGSYHEKLFF
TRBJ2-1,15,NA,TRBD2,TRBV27,TGTGCCAGCAGTTTAGGTAGCGGGAGGTCAAATGAGCAGTTCTTC,CASSLGSGRSNEQFF
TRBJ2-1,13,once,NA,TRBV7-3,TGTGCCAGCAGCGCGGGCTCCTACAATGAGCAGTTCTTC,CASSAGSYNEQFF
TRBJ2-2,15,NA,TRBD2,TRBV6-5,TGTGCCAGCAGAGCCGGGACTAGCGGCACCGGGGAGCTGTTTTTT,CASRAGTSGTGELFF
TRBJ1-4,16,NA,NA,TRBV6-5,TGTGCCAGCAGTTACGGGTCCAGGGGTATACGGGAAAAACTGTTTTTT,CASSYGSRGIREKLFF
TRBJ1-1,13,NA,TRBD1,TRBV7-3,TGTGCCAGCAGCACTGGGACAGGGGGCGAAGCTTTCTTT,CASSTGTGGEAFF
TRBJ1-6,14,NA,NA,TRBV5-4,TGTGCCAGCAGCCTACAGGGTCGTAATTCACCCCTCCACTTT,CASSLQGRNSPLHF
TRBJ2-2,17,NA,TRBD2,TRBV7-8,TGTGCCAGCAGCTCATCAGGACTAGTCAAAACAACCGGGGAGCTGTTTTTT,CASSSSGLVKTTGELFF
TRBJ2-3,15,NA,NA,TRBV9,TGTGCCAGCAGCGTAGCCCAGGGGACCACAGATACGCAGTATTTT,CASSVAQGTTDTQYF
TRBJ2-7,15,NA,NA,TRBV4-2,TGTGCCAGCAGCCAAGATCGCCAGATCCTCTACGAGCAGTACTTC,CASSQDRQILYEQYF
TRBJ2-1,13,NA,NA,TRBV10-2,TGCGCCAGTATCCCCTTGGACTCCAATGAGCAGTTCTTC,CASIPLDSNEQFF
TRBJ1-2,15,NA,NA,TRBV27,TGTGCCAGCAGTTTCTGGGGAGGGAATAACTATGGCTACACCTTC,CASSFWGGNNYGYTF
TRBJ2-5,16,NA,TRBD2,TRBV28,TGTGCCAGCAGTTCGACGACCCTAGCGGGAGATGAGACCCAGTACTTC,CASSSTTLAGDETQYF
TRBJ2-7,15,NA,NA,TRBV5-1,TGCGCCAGCAGCTTGAATGCAGGGAACTCCTACGAGCAGTACTTC,CASSLNAGNSYEQYF